Presented here are 26 T cell receptor beta chains from one specimen sequenced in a study of early T cells in non-severe SARS-CoV-2 infection. One entry per CDR3 protein, called by TCRdb with MiXCR from the 5' RACE reads. The table shows tens of thousands of distinct CDR3 sequences, with around an eighth occurring only once. Sequencing used whole blood. The receptor source for this set is an adult who was a healthcare worker with PCR-confirmed SARS-CoV-2 infection or an uninfected control (not recorded which).

In regard to this clonotype: The germline gene is not matched at one end of the junction; a read error may be the cause. This rearrangement joins TRBV20-1 to TRBJ1-1, with TRBD1 identical over 9 bases. Per the germline V gene, CDR1 is DFQATT and CDR2 is SNEGSKA (reference sequence). CDR3 size: 14 residues. The DNA of the CDR3 is TGCAGTGAGCGGGGACAGGGAATCACCACTGAAGTTTTCTTT. Translated, it gives CSERGQGITTEVFF.

This clonotype is labeled medium-sized. This chain joins TRBV7-9 and TRBJ2-6; 7 bases align to TRBD1. The CDR3 has 18 amino acids. The germline V gene has CDR1 SEHNR and CDR2 FQNEAQ (reference sequence). The trim removed 5 bases at V and 0 bases at J, leaving 10 bases unmatched. In nucleotides, the CDR3 is TGTGCCAGCAGCGCAAACAGGGGTGACAGCTCTGGGGCCAACGTCCTGACTTTC. As protein: CASSANRGDSSGANVLTF. Filled out from reference TRBV7-9 and TRBJ2-6, the complete variable domain reads DTGVSQNPRHKITKRGQNVTFRCDPISEHNRLYWYRQTLGQGPEFLTYFQNEAQLEKSRLLSDRFSAERPKGSFSTLEIQRTEQGDSAMYLCASSANRGDSSGANVLTFGAGSRLTVL.

Only a few counts were recorded for this clonotype. The J gene is TRBJ2-2, the V gene TRBV29-1; D perhaps matches TRBD2 (6 bases). Germline V lookup: CDR1 SQVTM, CDR2 ANQGSEA. Trimming pared 7 bases from V and 3 bases from J, leaving 15 bases between. The CDR3 is 14 residues long. The CDR3: CSARLGQDTGELFF. CDR3 DNA sequence: TGCAGCGCCCGACTAGGGCAGGACACCGGGGAGCTGTTTTTT.

With respect to this clonotype: This may arise from a read error, as a much more abundant clone is one base away. This chain uses TRBV20-1 with TRBJ2-7; 11 nucleotides align to TRBD2. The germline V gene has CDR1 DFQATT and CDR2 SNEGSKA (reference sequence). This CDR3 is built from 15 residues. For the CDR3, the DNA is TGCAGTGCTAGTGCCGGGACTAGCGGTACCTACGAGAAGTACTTC. This codes for CSASAGTSGTYEKYF.

This clonotype was counted between two and nine times. The chain uses TRBV20-1 and TRBJ2-7; TRBD1 aligns across 11 bases. Germline V gene data show CDR1 as DFQATT and CDR2 as SNEGSKA (reference sequence). The trim removed 3 bases at V and 1 base at J, leaving 5 bases unmatched. CDR3 size: 15 residues. CDR3 in DNA: TGCAGTGCTAGTCCGGGACAGGGGGATTCCTACGAGCAGTACTTC. This translates into CSASPGQGDSYEQYF.

The chain couples TRBV2 to TRBJ1-6; D unresolved. Germline CDR1 and CDR2: SNHLY and FYNNEI. The length of the CDR3 is 11 residues. The germline V and J ends were trimmed by 5 bases and 6 bases, with 2 bases remaining between them. CDR3: CASSFNSPLHF. In DNA, the CDR3 is TGTGCCAGCAGTTTTAATTCACCCCTCCACTTT.

This clonotype was observed many times. The genes are TRBV24-1 and TRBJ2-2; D gene ambiguous. The V end lost 1 base, the J end lost 1 base, and 9 bases lay between the germline ends. The CDR3 extends over 16 amino acids. CDR1 and CDR2 from the germline V gene are KGHDR and SFDVKD. The DNA for the CDR3 is TGTGCCACCAGTGATTTTTCGGCAGTGAACACCGGGGAGCTGTTTTTT. Its protein is CATSDFSAVNTGELFF.

The chain has TRBV29-1 and TRBJ1-2; 10 nucleotides agree with TRBD1. Germline V lookup: CDR1 SQVTM, CDR2 ANQGSEA. This CDR3 is built from 15 residues. V lost 3 bases to trimming and J lost 5 bases; unmatched junction nucleotides: 9. This chain's CDR3 is CSVEVGGQGEYGYTF. CDR3 sequence (DNA): TGCAGCGTTGAGGTCGGCGGACAGGGGGAGTATGGCTACACCTTC. The complete variable domain, with remaining parts taken from reference TRBV29-1 and TRBJ1-2, reads SAVISQKPSRDICQRGTSLTIQCQVDSQVTMMFWYRQQPGQSLTLIATANQGSEATYESGFVIDKFPISRPNLTFSTLTVSNMSPEDSSIYLCSVEVGGQGEYGYTFGSGTRLTVV.

The chain employs TRBV15 and TRBJ2-7; no clear D gene. This CDR3 has 13 residues. The V end was cut by 1 base, the J end by 2 bases, with 6 bases between. CDR1 and CDR2 from the germline V gene are LNHNV and YYDKDF (reference sequence). The CDR3 nucleotides are TGTGCCACCAGCAGAGTTACCACCTACGAGCAGTACTTC. Amino acid sequence: CATSRVTTYEQYF.

This clonotype showed up many times. The gene calls are TRBV20-1 and TRBJ1-5; no firm D call. The CDR3 length is 15 residues. From germline, CDR1 is DFQATT and CDR2 SNEGSKA (reference sequence). V dropped 3 bases and J dropped 0 bases, with 12 bases sitting between them. In nucleotides, the CDR3 is TGCAGTGCTAGTGAGCAGATCCATAGCAATCAGCCCCAGCATTTT. Translation gives CSASEQIHSNQPQHF.

The J gene is TRBJ2-7, the V gene TRBV21-1; TRBD1 was called by the table and not checked on the DNA. TRBV21-1 constitutes a pseudogene. This CDR3 has 14 amino acids. The DNA of the CDR3 is TGTGCCAGCAGCAACCCCGGTATCCTGCACGAGCAGTACTTC. This codes for CASSNPGILHEQYF.

This clonotype was seen a few times. This chain links TRBV6-6 with TRBJ1-5; TRBD1 aligns across 7 bases. Per the germline V gene, CDR1 is MNHNY and CDR2 is SVGAGI (reference sequence). The V gene end was trimmed by 5 bases and the J gene end by 1 base; junction bases not matched to a gene: 2. The CDR3 length is 14 residues. CDR3 loop: CASSPTGSNQPQHF. In DNA form, the CDR3 reads TGTGCCAGCAGTCCGACAGGGAGCAATCAGCCCCAGCATTTT.

This clonotype has a single count. The rearrangement joins TRBV29-1 to TRBJ1-4; D is uncertain. V gave up 3 bases and J gave up 4 bases, with 9 bases separating them. Germline V gene data show CDR1 as SQVTM and CDR2 as ANQGSEA. The CDR3 sequence is 13 residues long. The CDR3 loop is CSVELADNEKLFF. The CDR3 DNA reads as TGCAGCGTTGAGCTCGCTGATAATGAAAAACTGTTTTTT.

In this sample, this clonotype turned up a few times. The J gene is TRBJ2-7, the V gene TRBV6-5; 7 nucleotides align to TRBD2. Germline trimming cut 6 bases from V and 2 bases from J; bases unmatched to any gene: 7. The CDR3 is made up of 14 amino acids. The germline V gene encodes CDR1 MNHEY and CDR2 SVGAGI. This CDR3 is CASRPGRGPYEQYF. In DNA form, the CDR3 reads TGTGCCAGCAGACCTGGGAGGGGTCCCTACGAGCAGTACTTC.

The chain carries TRBV27 and TRBJ2-2; D is ambiguous. The germline CDR1 and CDR2 sequences are MNHEY and SMNVEV (reference sequence). Trimming took 6 bases from V and 1 from J, leaving 12 bases between them. This CDR3 contains 15 residues. The CDR3 region is CASSLSWGNTGELFF. The CDR3 region has the DNA TGTGCCAGCAGCCTGAGTTGGGGGAACACCGGGGAGCTGTTTTTT.

This clonotype was detected a few times. The chain links TRBV7-9 to TRBJ2-1; 9 bases map to TRBD2. The V gene end was trimmed by 7 bases and the J gene end by 3 bases; junction bases not matched to a gene: 7. This CDR3 is 15 amino acids long. CDR1 SEHNR and CDR2 FQNEAQ come from the germline V gene (reference sequence). CDR3: CASNPGGGDYNEQFF. The CDR3, as DNA: TGTGCCAGCAACCCCGGCGGGGGGGACTACAATGAGCAGTTCTTC.

The V gene is TRBV14, the J gene TRBJ1-3; no definite D call. Trimming pared 2 bases from V and 2 bases from J, leaving 7 bases between. The CDR3 is 14 residues long. Germline lookup yields CDR1 SGHDN and CDR2 FVKESK. The CDR3 DNA sequence: TGTGCCAGCAGCCAACAGGCAGCTGGAAACACCATATATTTT. Its protein product is CASSQQAAGNTIYF.

This clonotype was detected ten times or more. V and J are TRBV11-2 and TRBJ2-7; D unclear. The CDR3 sequence is 13 residues long. Germline CDR1 is SGHAT and CDR2 is FQNNGV. V lost 0 bases, J lost 12 bases, and 15 bases lay in between. The CDR3 DNA follows: TGTGCCAGCAGCTTAGATCGGGTTAGGCAGCTGTACTTC. Residues: CASSLDRVRQLYF.

Many counts were recorded for this clonotype. The chain recombines TRBV7-2 with TRBJ2-5, with a possible D match to TRBD1 (6 bases). Germline loops: CDR1 SGHTA, CDR2 FQGNSA. Trimming took 0 bases from V and 6 from J, leaving 32 bases between them. The CDR3 is made up of 21 amino acids. DNA of the CDR3: TGTGCCAGCAGCTTAGCGGGAATCTCAGGGGAAAAGAATAGGAAGCAAAAGACCCAGTACTTC. Its protein is CASSLAGISGEKNRKQKTQYF.

The CDR3 bases are TGTGCCAGCAGCCGGGGGACTACTGCCTGGTACAATGAGCAGTTCTTC. This gives the protein CASSRGTTAWYNEQFF. The chain carries TRBV11-2 and TRBJ2-1; 7 bases are a match to TRBD2. The CDR3 covers 16 residues. Trimming cost V 5 bases and J 4 bases; bases outside gene matches: 11. Looked up from germline, CDR1 is SGHAT and CDR2 is FQNNGV.

This clonotype occurred many times. The CDR3, as DNA: TGTGCCAGCAGCTCTCTAGCGGGAGGTAACAATGAGCAGTTCTTC. Protein product: CASSSLAGGNNEQFF. The V call is TRBV7-2, the J call TRBJ2-1, with 11 bases aligning to TRBD2. CDR3 size: 15 residues. Trimming took 4 bases from V and 5 from J; bases not matched to a gene: 4. The V gene's germline CDR1 is SGHTA and CDR2 FQGNSA.

This clonotype was observed a handful of times. This sequence joins TRBV7-9 and TRBJ2-1, with 9 bases that match TRBD2. The CDR3 is made up of 16 amino acids. CDR1 and CDR2 from the germline V gene are SEHNR and FQNEAQ (reference sequence). Trimming removed 2 bases from V and 8 bases from J; junction bases left unmatched: 10. The DNA of the CDR3 is TGTGCCAGCAGCTTATACGGCGGGAGGGCCAGGTATGAGCAGTTCTTC. Its protein product is CASSLYGGRARYEQFF.

This clonotype has only a few counts. The V call is TRBV10-3, the J call TRBJ2-7; TRBD1 agrees at 9 bases. The J segment lost 1 base and the V segment lost 4 bases, leaving 5 bases of the junction unmatched. The CDR3 covers 15 residues. Germline assignment: CDR1 ENHRY and CDR2 SYGVKD. The CDR3 DNA sequence: TGTGCCATCAGTGGGGGGGACAGGGATTCCTACGAGCAGTACTTC. Protein sequence: CAISGGDRDSYEQYF.

The chain combines TRBV29-1 with TRBJ1-1; D is possibly TRBD1 (6 bases). CDR1 and CDR2 (germline): SQVTM, ANQGSEA. This CDR3 region has 15 residues. V lost 1 base to trimming and J lost 1 base, with 13 bases between them. The CDR3 reads CSVEGVGRGNTEAFF. In DNA form, the CDR3 reads TGCAGCGTTGAAGGGGTTGGCAGGGGGAACACTGAAGCTTTCTTT.

The gene calls are TRBV27 and TRBJ1-5; 10 bases fit TRBD1. The germline V gene encodes CDR1 MNHEY and CDR2 SMNVEV (reference sequence). V lost 5 bases to trimming and J lost 4 bases; unmatched junction nucleotides: 14. The CDR3 extends over 18 amino acids. CDR3 DNA: TGTGCCAGCAGTACCACATATGGGACAGGGGTCATAAATCAGCCCCAGCATTTT. Protein product: CASSTTYGTGVINQPQHF.

This clonotype was detected ten times or more. V usage is TRBV10-1 and J usage is TRBJ2-7; D ambiguous. CDR1 is WNHNN and CDR2 is SYGVQD in the germline V gene (reference sequence). Between the trimmed V and J ends, which lost 6 bases and 4 bases, there was a span of 25 bases. CDR3 size: 17 residues. This CDR3 reads CASSNPSAKPRIYEQYF. CDR3 nucleotides: TGCGCCAGCAGCAACCCATCGGCTAAGCCAAGGATTTACGAGCAGTACTTC.